This TCR beta chain was sequenced during a study of T cell repertoires in ileal Crohn's disease. Points from the study as a whole: Sorted CD8 T cells held more high-frequency clones than CD4.

The ends lost 2 bases at V and 7 bases at J; junction bases unmatched: 11. This CDR3 contains 18 residues. Germline CDR1 and CDR2: SGHNT and YYREEE (reference sequence). TCRdb's table, derived via immunoSEQ multiplex PCR, lists solely in-frame clones and lacks some. The sample contains about 14,000 clones, 84% of which appear only once. With respect to this clone: Its antigen remains unknown.

The material sequenced was ileal tissue. The TCR comes from an adult with Crohn's disease. The chain joins TRBV5-4 to TRBJ2-1; TRBD2 matches 14 bases. The CDR3 spells CASSFRGTSGSKRNEQFF. CDR3 in DNA: TGTGCCAGCAGCTTCCGTGGGACTAGCGGGAGTAAGAGAAATGAGCAGTTCTTC.